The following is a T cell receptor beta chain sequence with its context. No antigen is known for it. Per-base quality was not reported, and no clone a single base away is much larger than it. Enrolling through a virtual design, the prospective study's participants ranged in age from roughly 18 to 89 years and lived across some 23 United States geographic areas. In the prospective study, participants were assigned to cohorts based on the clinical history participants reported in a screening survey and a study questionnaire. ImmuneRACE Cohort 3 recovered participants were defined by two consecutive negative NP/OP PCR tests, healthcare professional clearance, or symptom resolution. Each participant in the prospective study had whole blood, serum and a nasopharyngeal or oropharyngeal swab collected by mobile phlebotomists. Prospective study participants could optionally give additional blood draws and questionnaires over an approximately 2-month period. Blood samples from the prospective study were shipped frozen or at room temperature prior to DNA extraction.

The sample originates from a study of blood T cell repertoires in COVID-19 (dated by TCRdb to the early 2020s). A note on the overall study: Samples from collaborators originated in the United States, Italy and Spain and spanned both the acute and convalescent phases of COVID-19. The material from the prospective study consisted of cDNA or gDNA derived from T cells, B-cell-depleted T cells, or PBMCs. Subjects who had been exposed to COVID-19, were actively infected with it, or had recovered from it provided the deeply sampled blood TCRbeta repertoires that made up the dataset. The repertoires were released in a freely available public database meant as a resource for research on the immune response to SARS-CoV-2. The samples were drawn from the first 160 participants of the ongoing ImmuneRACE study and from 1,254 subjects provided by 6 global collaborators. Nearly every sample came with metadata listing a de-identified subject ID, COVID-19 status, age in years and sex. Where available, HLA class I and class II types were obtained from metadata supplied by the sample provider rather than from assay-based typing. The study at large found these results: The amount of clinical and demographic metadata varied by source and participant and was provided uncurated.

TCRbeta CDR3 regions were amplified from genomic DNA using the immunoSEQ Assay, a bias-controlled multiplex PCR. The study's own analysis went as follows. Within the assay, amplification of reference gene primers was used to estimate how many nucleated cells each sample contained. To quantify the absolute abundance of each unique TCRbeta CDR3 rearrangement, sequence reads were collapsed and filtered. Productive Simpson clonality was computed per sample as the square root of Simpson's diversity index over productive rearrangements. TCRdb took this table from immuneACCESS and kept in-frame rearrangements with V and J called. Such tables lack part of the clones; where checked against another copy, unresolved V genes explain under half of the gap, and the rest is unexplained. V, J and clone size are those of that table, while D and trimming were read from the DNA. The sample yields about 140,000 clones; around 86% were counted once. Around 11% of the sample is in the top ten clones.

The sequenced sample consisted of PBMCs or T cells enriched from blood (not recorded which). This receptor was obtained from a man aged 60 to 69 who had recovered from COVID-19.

In nucleotide form, the sequence is TGTGCCAGCAGCTTGGCACAGGGGGCGTATGACACTGAAGCTTTCTTT. Its coded protein is CASSLAQGAYDTEAFF. The chain links TRBV5-4 with TRBJ1-1; 9 of the junction bases match TRBD1. V is pruned by 0 bases and J by 3 bases, leaving 6 bases of the junction without a gene match. From the cysteine through the phenylalanine, the CDR3 covers 16 amino acids. Solely the CDR3 DNA is kept, with 48 bases framed from the first base. CDR1 SGHNT and CDR2 YYREEE are derived from the germline V gene (reference sequence).